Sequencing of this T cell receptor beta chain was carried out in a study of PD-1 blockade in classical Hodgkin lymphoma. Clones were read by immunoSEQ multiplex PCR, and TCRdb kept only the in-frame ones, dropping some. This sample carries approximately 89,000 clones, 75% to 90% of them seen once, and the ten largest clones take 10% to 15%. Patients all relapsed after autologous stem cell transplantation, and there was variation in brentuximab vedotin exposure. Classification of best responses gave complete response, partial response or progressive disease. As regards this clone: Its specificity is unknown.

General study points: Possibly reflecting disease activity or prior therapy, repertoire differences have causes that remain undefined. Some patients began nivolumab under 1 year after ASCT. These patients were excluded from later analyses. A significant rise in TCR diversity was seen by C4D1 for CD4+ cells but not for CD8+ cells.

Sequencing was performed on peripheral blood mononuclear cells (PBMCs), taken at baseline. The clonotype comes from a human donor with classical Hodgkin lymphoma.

CDR3 nucleotide sequence: TGCGCCAGCAGGCCACCGGGACAGGGAGTTTCAGGGCAGCCCCAGCATTTT. Translated: CASRPPGQGVSGQPQHF. This chain connects TRBV23-1 to TRBJ1-5; 9 bases are shared with TRBD1. TRBV23-1 is an open reading frame whose function is uncertain. With V trimmed by 6 bases and J by 7 bases, 16 bases remained unmatched. CDR3 length equals 17 residues.